Listed below are T cell receptor beta chains from one sample, sequenced in a study of T cells expressing NK-cell markers. Using the 5' RACE reads, TCRdb records one entry per CDR3 protein without DNA. This table lists about 390,000 distinct CDR3 sequences. Material: blood T cells: a sorted CD56 or NKG2C T cell subset, CD4+ or CD8+ T cells, or bulk PBMC T cells (not recorded which). Receptors were obtained from a woman in her forties or fifties in good health. CDR3s include the opening cysteine and the closing phenylalanine or tryptophan.

J gene,V gene,CDR3 protein
TRBJ2-5,TRBV3-1,CASSQDPGSETQYF
TRBJ1-3,TRBV10-3,CATSRAADRERNTIYF
TRBJ2-3,TRBV15,CATSTLRGLAGGLGTDTQYF
TRBJ2-3,TRBV11-3,CASSLGPGLAADTQYF
TRBJ2-1,TRBV27,CASSLDDNEQFF
TRBJ1-5,TRBV20-1,CSTAGGYNQPQHF
TRBJ2-1,TRBV20-1,CSARDRASGIYEQFF
TRBJ2-2,TRBV12-3/TRBV12-4,CASRSPGTRSGTGELFF
TRBJ2-6,TRBV7-9,CASSLGRGASGANVLTF
TRBJ2-7,TRBV5-1,CASSLPSAALSYEQYF
TRBJ2-1,TRBV12-5,CASSRSSYNEQFF
TRBJ2-7,TRBV4-1,CASSPGQGRLLYEQYF
TRBJ2-1,TRBV7-2,CASSFKGVHEQFF
TRBJ1-6,TRBV11-2,CASSLGQGAGSSPLHF
TRBJ2-1,TRBV19,CASSIGRTKDEQFF
TRBJ2-5,TRBV5-1,CASSWTSLGTQYF
TRBJ2-1,TRBV5-1,CASSNRTLANEQFF
TRBJ2-1,TRBV30,CAWHRTSGSYNEQFF
TRBJ1-5,TRBV4-1,CASSHRRENQPQHF
TRBJ2-1,TRBV12-3/TRBV12-4,CASSHTRSGREQFF
TRBJ2-2,TRBV7-9,CASSSTRIPGELFF
TRBJ2-1,TRBV11-3,CASSSLLEQFF
TRBJ2-2,TRBV20-1,CSARAVGGAGNTGELFF
TRBJ2-3,TRBV30,CAWSMQGSTDTQYF
TRBJ1-1,TRBV12-5,CASGQGETEAFF
TRBJ2-2,TRBV28,CASSSIGPPNTGELFF
TRBJ2-1,TRBV20-1,CSARGSPLTYNEQFF
TRBJ1-2,TRBV5-1,CASSLGPGFHYGYTF
TRBJ2-7,TRBV29-1,CSVGRGNEQYF
TRBJ2-2,TRBV5-1,CASSLGVVGPLNTGELFF
TRBJ2-2,TRBV30,CAWSRLGAGPGELFF
TRBJ1-1,TRBV4-1,CASSQPTRGTEAFF
TRBJ2-1,TRBV21-1,CASSKVPLDNEQFF
TRBJ1-1,TRBV7-9,CASSLQGTVNTEAFF
TRBJ2-1,TRBV29-1,CSVDYRTYNEQFF
TRBJ1-1,TRBV10-3,CATADGTKMNTEAFF
TRBJ2-7,TRBV5-6,CASSYQLVGWMKRDEQYF
TRBJ2-4,TRBV11-2,CASSLEVMDRAQYF
TRBJ2-7,TRBV5-1,CASSSDGGTSVDSYEQYF
TRBJ1-5,TRBV6-5,CASSYSITGAQPQHF